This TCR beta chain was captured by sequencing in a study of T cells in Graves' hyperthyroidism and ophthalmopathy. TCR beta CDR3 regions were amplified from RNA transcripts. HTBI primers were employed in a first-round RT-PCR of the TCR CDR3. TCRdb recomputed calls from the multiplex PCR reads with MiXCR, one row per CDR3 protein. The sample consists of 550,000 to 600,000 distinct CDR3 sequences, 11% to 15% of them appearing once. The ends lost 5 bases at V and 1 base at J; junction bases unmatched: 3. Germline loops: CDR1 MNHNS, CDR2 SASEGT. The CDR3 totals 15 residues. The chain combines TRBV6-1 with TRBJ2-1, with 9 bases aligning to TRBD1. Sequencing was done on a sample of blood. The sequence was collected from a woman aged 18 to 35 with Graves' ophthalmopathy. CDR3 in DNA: TGTGCCAGCAGTAACAGGGGGCCTTCCTACAATGAGCAGTTCTTC. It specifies CASSNRGPSYNEQFF.